This T cell receptor (beta chain) was documented in a study of cytomegalovirus exposure and HLA in healthy donors. Germline values: CDR1 MNHEY, CDR2 SVGAGI. V lost 2 bases to trimming and J lost 6 bases; unmatched junction nucleotides: 4. The CDR3 length is 15 residues. Primers: 60 Vbeta forward and 13 Jbeta reverse. The protocol was immunoSEQ multiplex PCR, while the TCRdb copy is restricted to in-frame clones and leaves out a portion. Of approximately 190,000 clones listed, 80% to 85% are singletons. This TCR came from a young woman in good health and CMV-seronegative. The J gene is TRBJ2-1, the V gene TRBV6-5, with TRBD2 matching over 10 bases. The material sequenced was PBMCs. Here the CDR3 reads CASSYNLAGVNEQFF. The CDR3 DNA sequence: TGTGCCAGCAGTTACAACCTAGCGGGGGTCAATGAGCAGTTCTTC.